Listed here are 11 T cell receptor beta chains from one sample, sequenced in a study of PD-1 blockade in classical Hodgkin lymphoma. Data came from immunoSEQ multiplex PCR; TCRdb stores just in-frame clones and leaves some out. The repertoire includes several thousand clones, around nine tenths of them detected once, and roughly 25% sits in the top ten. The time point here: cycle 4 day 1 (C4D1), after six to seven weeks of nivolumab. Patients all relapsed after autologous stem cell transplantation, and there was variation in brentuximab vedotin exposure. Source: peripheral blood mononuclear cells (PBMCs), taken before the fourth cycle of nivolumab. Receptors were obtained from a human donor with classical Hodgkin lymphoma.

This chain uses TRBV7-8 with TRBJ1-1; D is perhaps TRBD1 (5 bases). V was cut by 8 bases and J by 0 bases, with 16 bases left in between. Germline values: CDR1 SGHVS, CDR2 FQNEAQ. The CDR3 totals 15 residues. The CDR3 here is CASHYLGPLNTEAFF. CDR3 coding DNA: TGTGCCAGCCACTACCTGGGGCCTCTGAACACTGAAGCTTTCTTT.

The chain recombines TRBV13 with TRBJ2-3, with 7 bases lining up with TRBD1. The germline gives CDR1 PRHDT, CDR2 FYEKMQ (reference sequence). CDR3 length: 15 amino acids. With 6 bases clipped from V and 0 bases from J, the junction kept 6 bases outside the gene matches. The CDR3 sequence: CASRTTGTSTDTQYF. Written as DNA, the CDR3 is TGTGCCAGCAGAACGACAGGGACAAGCACAGATACGCAGTATTTT.

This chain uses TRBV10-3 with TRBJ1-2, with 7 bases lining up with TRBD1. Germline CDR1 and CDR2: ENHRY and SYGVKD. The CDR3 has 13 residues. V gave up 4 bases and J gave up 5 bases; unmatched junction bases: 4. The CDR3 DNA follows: TGTGCCATCAGTGTTCAGGGGGATTATGGCTACACCTTC. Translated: CAISVQGDYGYTF.

This CDR3 reads CASSPPSGGGAGEQYF. The CDR3 DNA sequence: TGTGCCAGCTCACCACCGAGCGGCGGGGGGGCCGGCGAGCAGTACTTC. The V call is TRBV18, the J call TRBJ2-7; 9 bases are a match to TRBD2. The V segment lost 0 bases and the J segment 6 bases; nucleotides outside the gene matches: 9. CDR1 KGHSH and CDR2 LQKENI come from the germline V gene. The CDR3 consists of 16 residues.

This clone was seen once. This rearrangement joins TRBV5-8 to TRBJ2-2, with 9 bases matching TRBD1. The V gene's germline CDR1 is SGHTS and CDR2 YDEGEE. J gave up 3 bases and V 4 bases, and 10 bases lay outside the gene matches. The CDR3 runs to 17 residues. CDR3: CASSAHRGPYDTGELFF. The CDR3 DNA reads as TGTGCCAGCAGCGCCCACAGGGGGCCGTACGACACCGGGGAGCTGTTTTTT. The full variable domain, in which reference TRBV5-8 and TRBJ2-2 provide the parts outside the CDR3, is EAGVTQSPTHLIKTRGQQATLRCSPISGHTSVYWYQQALGLGLQFLLWYDEGEERNRGNFPPRFSGRQFPNYSSELNVNALELEDSALYLCASSAHRGPYDTGELFFGEGSRLTVL.

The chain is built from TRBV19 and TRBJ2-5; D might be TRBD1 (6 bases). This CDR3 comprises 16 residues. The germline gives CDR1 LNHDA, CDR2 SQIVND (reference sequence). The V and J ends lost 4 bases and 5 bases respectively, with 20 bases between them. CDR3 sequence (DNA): TGTGCCAGTAGTACCGCCGGGACATCGTGGGTTGAGACCCAGTACTTC. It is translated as CASSTAGTSWVETQYF.

CDR3 in DNA: TGTGCCAGCAGTGAGGCGACAGGGAATTACGAGCAGTACTTC. Translated: CASSEATGNYEQYF. The rearrangement links TRBV2 to TRBJ2-7; 7 bases fit TRBD1. The V segment lost 3 bases and the J segment 4 bases; nucleotides outside the gene matches: 6. Germline V gene sequence: CDR1 SNHLY, CDR2 FYNNEI. CDR3 length: 14 residues. The variable domain in full, with the rest retrieved from reference TRBV2 and TRBJ2-7, is EPEVTQTPSHQVTQMGQEVILRCVPISNHLYFYWYRQILGQKVEFLVSFYNNEISEKSEIFDDQFSVERPDGSNFTLKIRSTKLEDSAMYFCASSEATGNYEQYFGPGTRLTVT.

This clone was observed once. The CDR3 protein is CASSEYDQETQYF. CDR3 sequence (DNA): TGCGCCAGCAGCGAATACGACCAAGAGACCCAGTACTTC. The chain couples TRBV5-1 to TRBJ2-5; D not certain. This CDR3 region has 13 residues. V lost 4 bases and J lost 0, with 7 bases in between. Per germline, CDR1 SGHRS and CDR2 YFSETQ.

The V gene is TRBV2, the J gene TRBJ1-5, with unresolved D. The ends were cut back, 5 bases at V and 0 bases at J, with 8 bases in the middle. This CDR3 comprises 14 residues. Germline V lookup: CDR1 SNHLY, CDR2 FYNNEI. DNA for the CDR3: TGTGCCAGCAGTCTACTTAATAGCAATCAGCCCCAGCATTTT. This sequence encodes CASSLLNSNQPQHF.

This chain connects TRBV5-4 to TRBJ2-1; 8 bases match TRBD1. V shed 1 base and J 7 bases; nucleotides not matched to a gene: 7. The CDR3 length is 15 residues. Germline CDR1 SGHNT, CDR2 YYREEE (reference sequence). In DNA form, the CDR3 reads TGTGCCAGCAGCTTGAGGCAGGGGGCGGGGAATGAGCAGTTCTTC. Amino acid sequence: CASSLRQGAGNEQFF.

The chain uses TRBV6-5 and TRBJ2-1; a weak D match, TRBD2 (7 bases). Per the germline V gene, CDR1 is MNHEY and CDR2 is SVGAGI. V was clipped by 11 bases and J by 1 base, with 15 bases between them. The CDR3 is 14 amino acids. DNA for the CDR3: TGTGCCTCTTGGAGGGGGGGTTCCTACAATGAGCAGTTCTTC. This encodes CASWRGGSYNEQFF.